These 29 T cell receptor beta chains were all obtained from the same sample, sequenced in a study of blood T cell repertoires in COVID-19 (dated by TCRdb to the early 2020s). The library was built by means of the immunoSEQ multiplex PCR assay. This immuneACCESS table, as held by TCRdb, lists in-frame sequences with V and J called but not all clones. Of the missing ones, under half trace to an unresolved V gene in checked studies; the others have no known cause. Here the sample has 200,000 to 250,000 clones; under 90% occur a single time. About 8.9% of the sample is taken by the ten largest. The sequenced sample was PBMCs or T cells enriched from blood (not recorded which). Source of these receptors: a woman aged 45 to 65 with acute COVID-19.

As to this clone: The same CDR3 is also encoded by other DNA sequences in this sample. This chain links TRBV29-1 with TRBJ1-1; D is possibly TRBD1 (5 bases). Germline V CDR1 and CDR2: SQVTM, ANQGSEA. This CDR3 contains 11 residues. V was cut by 3 bases and J by 8 bases, with 10 bases left in between. CDR3 protein: CSVDPGGEAFF. The CDR3 DNA is TGCAGCGTTGATCCGGGGGGGGAAGCTTTCTTT.

This chain connects TRBV30 to TRBJ1-3, with D unresolved. The CDR3 has 14 amino acids. Germline loops: CDR1 GTSNPN, CDR2 SVGIG (reference sequence). The V end lost 0 bases, the J end lost 2 bases, and 8 bases lay between the germline ends. In DNA, the CDR3 is TGTGCCTGGAGTGTACCTGAGGCTGGAAACACCATATATTTT. The encoded protein is CAWSVPEAGNTIYF.

This chain links TRBV6-2 or TRBV6-3 with TRBJ2-1, with TRBD2 matching 9 bases. V gave up 6 bases and J gave up 7 bases; unmatched junction bases: 7. CDR3 length equals 14 residues. Germline CDR1 reads MNHEY; CDR2 reads SVGEGT. The CDR3 coding sequence is TGTGCCAGCAGCAAACTAGCGGGCACAAATGAGCAGTTCTTC. This translates into CASSKLAGTNEQFF.

This chain uses TRBV11-2 with TRBJ2-1; 7 bases agree with TRBD1. The CDR3 sequence is 14 residues long. J was trimmed by 7 bases and V by 0 bases; bases with no gene match: 3. Germline V lookup: CDR1 SGHAT, CDR2 FQNNGV. CDR3 region: CASSLDPGGNEQFF. The DNA of the CDR3 is TGTGCCAGCAGCTTAGATCCAGGGGGAAATGAGCAGTTCTTC.

This chain joins TRBV18 and TRBJ2-7, with 8 positions matching TRBD1. V was clipped by 8 bases and J by 4 bases; unmatched bases: 7. Germline V gives CDR1 KGHSH, CDR2 LQKENI. CDR3 length: 13 amino acids. CDR3 protein: CASVRGQGYEQYF. The CDR3 DNA sequence: TGTGCCAGCGTCAGGGGGCAGGGATACGAGCAGTACTTC.

The chain has TRBV28 and TRBJ1-1; TRBD1 is a possible D gene (5 bases). Germline V gives CDR1 MDHEN, CDR2 SYDVKM. Trimming pared 7 bases from V and 6 bases from J, leaving 9 bases between. The CDR3 consists of 11 residues. The DNA of the CDR3 is TGTGCCAGCAACGGGGGGGCTGAAGCTTTCTTT. It specifies CASNGGAEAFF.

The V call is TRBV7-9, the J call TRBJ2-7; TRBD2 matches at 12 bases. With 5 bases clipped from V and 9 bases from J, the junction kept 20 bases outside the gene matches. CDR3 size: 18 residues. The germline CDR1 and CDR2 sequences are SEHNR and FQNEAQ (reference sequence). The CDR3 DNA reads as TGTGCCAGCAGCGCCCGACTAGCGGGAGTTTCGGACGGACGAGTGCAGTACTTC. Its protein product is CASSARLAGVSDGRVQYF.

The chain couples TRBV14 to TRBJ2-3; no clear D gene. This CDR3 has 13 amino acids. V lost 7 bases to trimming and J lost 2 bases, with 10 bases between them. In germline, CDR1 is SGHDN, CDR2 FVKESK. The CDR3, as DNA: TGTGCCAGCACCCCCGACTCCACAGATACGCAGTATTTT. Residues: CASTPDSTDTQYF.

This clone was seen once. The chain combines TRBV6-2 or TRBV6-3 with TRBJ2-7; D might be TRBD1 (5 bases). This CDR3 has 17 residues. Trimming took off 2 bases at V and 0 bases at J, with 17 bases between the two ends. The V gene's germline CDR1 is MNHEY and CDR2 SVGEGT. CDR3 sequence (DNA): TGTGCCAGCAGTTACCATGACAGTACGAGGACCTCCTACGAGCAGTACTTC. Its protein product is CASSYHDSTRTSYEQYF.

This clone has just one count. The chain couples TRBV18 to TRBJ1-1; 9 nucleotides align to TRBD1. The CDR3 sequence is 15 residues long. Germline CDR1 reads KGHSH; CDR2 reads LQKENI. The J segment lost 8 bases and the V segment lost 3 bases, leaving 10 bases of the junction unmatched. As DNA, the CDR3 is TGTGCCAGCTCACCGGGACAGGGAAGCCTAATAGAAGCTTTCTTT. This gives the protein CASSPGQGSLIEAFF.

This chain joins TRBV5-5 and TRBJ2-1; a weak D match, TRBD2 (6 bases). The CDR3 is 15 amino acids. CDR1 is SGHKS, CDR2 YYEKEE, per germline (reference sequence). V lost 2 bases, J lost 0 bases, and 9 bases lay in between. In DNA, the CDR3 is TGTGCCAGCAGCTTTTCGGGACTCTCCTACAATGAGCAGTTCTTC. Its translation is CASSFSGLSYNEQFF.

The V call is TRBV7-2, the J call TRBJ2-1; TRBD1 agrees at 7 bases. CDR1 and CDR2 from the germline V gene are SGHTA and FQGNSA. V lost 5 bases, J lost 12 bases, and 7 bases stayed unmatched. The CDR3 sequence is 12 residues long. The CDR3 DNA sequence: TGTGCCAGCAGCCCCGACAGGGACGGGCAGTTCTTC. Residues: CASSPDRDGQFF.

The chain uses TRBV29-1 and TRBJ2-7; 11 bases align to TRBD1. The CDR3 loop spans 14 amino acids. Germline CDR1 is SQVTM and CDR2 is ANQGSEA. Losses at the gene ends were 7 bases for V and 1 base for J; bases not matched to a gene: 6. CDR3 region: CSAQDRGQSYEQYF. The DNA of the CDR3 is TGCAGCGCCCAGGACAGGGGGCAATCCTACGAGCAGTACTTC.

The V call is TRBV7-9, the J call TRBJ2-7; TRBD2 matches 15 bases. This CDR3 is 16 amino acids long. V lost 2 bases to trimming and J lost 3 bases; unmatched junction nucleotides: 2. Germline assignment: CDR1 SEHNR and CDR2 FQNEAQ (reference sequence). The CDR3 is CASSLQGLAGGYEQYF. As DNA, the CDR3 is TGTGCCAGCAGCTTACAGGGACTAGCGGGGGGCTACGAGCAGTACTTC.

A remark on this clone: Other nucleotide sequences from this sample produce the same CDR3. This chain links TRBV7-2 with TRBJ2-7; 7 bases are shared with TRBD2. Per germline, CDR1 SGHTA and CDR2 FQGNSA. V was pared by 0 bases and J by 0 bases, with 2 bases of the junction left unmatched. The CDR3 runs to 15 residues. CDR3 sequence reads: CASSLAGGSSYEQYF. CDR3 nucleotides: TGTGCCAGCAGCTTAGCTGGCGGGAGCTCCTACGAGCAGTACTTC.

V gene TRBV6-2 or TRBV6-3 combines with J gene TRBJ2-1, with D possibly TRBD1 on 6 matching bases. Per the germline V gene, CDR1 is MNHEY and CDR2 is SVGEGT. The length of the CDR3 is 14 residues. V was pared by 5 bases and J by 3 bases, with 11 bases between. The CDR3 DNA reads TGTGCCAGCAGTCAGGGGAATCTCTACAATGAGCAGTTCTTC. Translating gives CASSQGNLYNEQFF.

This rearrangement joins TRBV28 to TRBJ2-1; TRBD1 matches at 7 bases. V trimming: 10 bases; J trimming: 7 bases; junction bases outside the gene matches: 7. The CDR3 runs 12 residues. CDR1 and CDR2 from the germline V gene are MDHEN and SYDVKM. The CDR3 DNA reads as TGTGCCACCCACAGGGGTTCGAATGAGCAGTTCTTC. Its translation: CATHRGSNEQFF.

This chain links TRBV30 with TRBJ1-3; D ambiguous. V shed 1 base and J shed 1 base, with 11 bases lying between them. The CDR3 contains 15 residues. Germline loops: CDR1 GTSNPN, CDR2 SVGIG (reference sequence). CDR3 DNA: TGTGCCTGGAGTGCCACTTTATTATCTGGAAACACCATATATTTT. Amino acid sequence: CAWSATLLSGNTIYF.

The genes are TRBV19 and TRBJ1-3, with 9 bases matching TRBD1. Losses at the gene ends were 7 bases for V and 2 bases for J; bases not matched to a gene: 6. Germline V lookup: CDR1 LNHDA, CDR2 SQIVND (reference sequence). The CDR3 loop spans 15 amino acids. CDR3 protein: CASTLDRGPGNTIYF. CDR3 bases: TGTGCCAGTACCTTGGACAGGGGACCTGGAAACACCATATATTTT.

V usage is TRBV28 and J usage is TRBJ2-7, with D maybe TRBD2 (7 bases). Trimming cost V 6 bases and J 0 bases, with 18 bases left between them. The CDR3 consists of 16 residues. The germline CDR1 and CDR2 sequences are MDHEN and SYDVKM. This CDR3 reads CASSLRGGGHSYEQYF. The CDR3 region has the DNA TGTGCCAGCAGCTTACGAGGGGGGGGTCACTCCTACGAGCAGTACTTC.

The J gene is TRBJ1-1, the V gene TRBV6-5; D is possibly TRBD1 (6 bases). The germline V and J ends were trimmed by 4 bases and 0 bases, with 12 bases remaining between them. The CDR3 runs 15 residues. Germline V gene sequence: CDR1 MNHEY, CDR2 SVGAGI. The chain's CDR3 is CASSSQGTLNTEAFF. In DNA form, the CDR3 reads TGTGCCAGCAGTTCCCAAGGGACATTGAACACTGAAGCTTTCTTT.

V usage is TRBV19 and J usage is TRBJ1-1; TRBD1 agrees at 7 bases. From germline, CDR1 is LNHDA and CDR2 SQIVND (reference sequence). The V and J ends lost 7 bases and 4 bases, in that order; junction bases with no gene match: 9. This CDR3 is built from 14 residues. CDR3 sequence (DNA): TGTGCCAGTACCCAGGGGGGCGGCGGCACTGAAGCTTTCTTT. It specifies CASTQGGGGTEAFF.

The chain uses TRBV3-1 (or the pseudogene TRBV3-2) and TRBJ2-5; perhaps TRBD1 as D (5 bases). The CDR3 is 16 amino acids. Per the germline V gene, CDR1 is LGHDT and CDR2 is YNNKEL (reference sequence). With 3 bases removed from V and 0 bases from J, the gap between germline ends came to 14 bases. The DNA of the CDR3 is TGTGCCAGCAGCCATAGGGGAAACGAGGACCAAGAGACCCAGTACTTC. This sequence encodes CASSHRGNEDQETQYF.

This chain uses TRBV7-9 with TRBJ1-5; possibly TRBD1 for D (6 bases). The CDR3 is 14 residues long. Germline loops: CDR1 SEHNR, CDR2 FQNEAQ (reference sequence). V shed 3 bases and J shed 5 bases, with 11 bases lying between them. The CDR3 spells CASSFNRADQPQHF. CDR3 nucleotides: TGTGCCAGCAGCTTCAACAGGGCCGATCAGCCCCAGCATTTT.

This sequence joins TRBV2 and TRBJ1-5; 8 bases align to TRBD1. CDR1 SNHLY and CDR2 FYNNEI come from the germline V gene. The V and J ends lost 7 bases and 9 bases, in that order; junction bases with no gene match: 8. CDR3 length: 13 residues. CDR3 residues: CASMGQVVGPQHF. Written as DNA, the CDR3 is TGTGCCAGCATGGGACAGGTGGTGGGGCCCCAGCATTTT. The entire variable domain, with the rest obtained from reference TRBV2 and TRBJ1-5, is as follows: EPEVTQTPSHQVTQMGQEVILRCVPISNHLYFYWYRQILGQKVEFLVSFYNNEISEKSEIFDDQFSVERPDGSNFTLKIRSTKLEDSAMYFCASMGQVVGPQHFGDGTRLSIL.

V is TRBV2 and J is TRBJ1-4, with 9 bases lining up with TRBD1. The CDR3 is 14 amino acids. V trimming: 5 bases; J trimming: 15 bases; junction bases outside the gene matches: 13. CDR1 is SNHLY, CDR2 FYNNEI, per germline. The CDR3 nucleotides are TGTGCCAGCAGTAATCCGGGACAGGGAGAGGAAGTGTTTTTT. Protein sequence: CASSNPGQGEEVFF.

The genes are TRBV7-2 and TRBJ2-1; D is perhaps TRBD2 (5 bases). Germline CDR1 reads SGHTA; CDR2 reads FQGNSA. The CDR3 sequence is 13 residues long. The V end lost 5 bases, the J end lost 4 bases, and 9 bases lay between the germline ends. Here the CDR3 DNA reads TGTGCCAGCAGCAAGGCGGGTTACAATGAGCAGTTCTTC. Translation gives CASSKAGYNEQFF.

The chain has TRBV5-1 and TRBJ2-2; D may be TRBD2 (6 bases). The CDR3 consists of 16 residues. V gave up 5 bases and J gave up 8 bases, with 22 bases separating them. The germline CDR1 and CDR2 sequences are SGHRS and YFSETQ. In DNA form, the CDR3 reads TGCGCCAGCAGGCAGCCCGGGACTCCCCCATGGGGGGAGCTGTTTTTT. Its protein product is CASRQPGTPPWGELFF. Complete variable domain (other parts from reference TRBV5-1 and TRBJ2-2): KAGVTQTPRYLIKTRGQQVTLSCSPISGHRSVSWYQQTPGQGLQFLFEYFSETQRNKGNFPGRFSGRQFSNSRSEMNVSTLELGDSALYLCASRQPGTPPWGELFFGEGSRLTVL.

The rearrangement uses TRBV29-1 and TRBJ2-5; the D gene is possibly TRBD2 (7 bases). This CDR3 is built from 13 residues. The ends were cut back, 8 bases at V and 5 bases at J, with 18 bases in the middle. CDR1 and CDR2 from the germline V gene are SQVTM and ANQGSEA. The CDR3, as DNA: TGCAGCTTCACGGGGGGCTCAAGGGAGACCCAGTACTTC. Its protein is CSFTGGSRETQYF.